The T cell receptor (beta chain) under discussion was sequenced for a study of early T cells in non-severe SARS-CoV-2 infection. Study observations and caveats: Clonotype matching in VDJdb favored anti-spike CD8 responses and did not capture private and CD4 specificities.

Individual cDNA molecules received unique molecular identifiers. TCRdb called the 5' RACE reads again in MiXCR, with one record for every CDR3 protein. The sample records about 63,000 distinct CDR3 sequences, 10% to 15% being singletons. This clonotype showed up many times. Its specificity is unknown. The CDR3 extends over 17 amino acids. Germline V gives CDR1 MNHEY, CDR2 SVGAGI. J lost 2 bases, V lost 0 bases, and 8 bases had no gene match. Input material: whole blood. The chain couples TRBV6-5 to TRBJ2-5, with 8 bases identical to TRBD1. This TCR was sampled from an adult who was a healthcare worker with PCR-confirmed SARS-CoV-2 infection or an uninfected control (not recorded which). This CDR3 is CASSYSWSGGWQETQYF. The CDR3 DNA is TGTGCCAGCAGTTACTCGTGGTCAGGGGGCTGGCAAGAGACCCAGTACTTC.